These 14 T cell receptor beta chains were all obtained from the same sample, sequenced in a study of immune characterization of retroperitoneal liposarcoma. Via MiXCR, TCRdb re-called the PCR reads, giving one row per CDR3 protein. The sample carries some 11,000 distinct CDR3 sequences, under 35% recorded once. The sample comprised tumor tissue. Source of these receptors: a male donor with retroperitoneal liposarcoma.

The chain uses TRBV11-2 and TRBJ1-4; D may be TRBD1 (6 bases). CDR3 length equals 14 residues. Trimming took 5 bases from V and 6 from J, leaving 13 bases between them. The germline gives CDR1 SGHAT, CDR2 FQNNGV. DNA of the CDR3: TGTGCCAGCAGCCGCACAGGGTTGGATGAAAAACTGTTTTTT. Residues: CASSRTGLDEKLFF. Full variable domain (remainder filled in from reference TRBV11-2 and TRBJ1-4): EAGVAQSPRYKIIEKRQSVAFWCNPISGHATLYWYQQILGQGPKLLIQFQNNGVVDDSQLPKDRFSAERLKGVDSTLKIQPAKLEDSAVYLCASSRTGLDEKLFFGSGTQLSVL.

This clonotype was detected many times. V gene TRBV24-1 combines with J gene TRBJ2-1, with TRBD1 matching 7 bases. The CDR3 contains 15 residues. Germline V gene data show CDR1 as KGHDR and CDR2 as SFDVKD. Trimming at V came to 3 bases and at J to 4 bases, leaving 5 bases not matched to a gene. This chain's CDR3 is CATSDPGTAYNEQFF. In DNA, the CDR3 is TGTGCCACCAGTGATCCCGGGACAGCTTACAATGAGCAGTTCTTC.

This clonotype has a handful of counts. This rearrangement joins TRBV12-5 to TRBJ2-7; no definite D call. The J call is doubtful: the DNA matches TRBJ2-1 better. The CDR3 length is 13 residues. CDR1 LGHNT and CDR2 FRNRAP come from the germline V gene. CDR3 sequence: CASALGSSYEQFF. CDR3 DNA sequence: TGTGCTAGCGCCCTAGGCAGCTCCTACGAGCAGTTCTTC.

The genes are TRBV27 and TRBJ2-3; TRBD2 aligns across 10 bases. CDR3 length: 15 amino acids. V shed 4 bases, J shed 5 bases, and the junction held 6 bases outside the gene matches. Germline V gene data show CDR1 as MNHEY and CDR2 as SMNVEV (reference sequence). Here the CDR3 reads CASSSLAGERDTQYF. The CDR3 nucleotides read TGTGCCAGCAGTTCCCTAGCGGGAGAGAGAGATACGCAGTATTTT.

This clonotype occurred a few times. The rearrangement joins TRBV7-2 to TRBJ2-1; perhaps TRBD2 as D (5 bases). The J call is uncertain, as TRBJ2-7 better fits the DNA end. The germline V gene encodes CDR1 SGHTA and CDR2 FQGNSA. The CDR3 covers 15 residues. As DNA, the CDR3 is TGTGCCAGCAGCTTAGTGGGGAGCTCCTACAATGAGCAGTACTTC. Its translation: CASSLVGSSYNEQYF.

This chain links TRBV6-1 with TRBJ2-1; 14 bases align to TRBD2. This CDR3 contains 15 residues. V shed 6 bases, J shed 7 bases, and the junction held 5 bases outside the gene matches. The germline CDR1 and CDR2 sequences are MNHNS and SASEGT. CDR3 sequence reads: CASRKGTSGRNEQFF. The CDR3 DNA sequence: TGTGCCAGCAGGAAAGGGACTAGCGGGAGAAATGAGCAGTTCTTC.

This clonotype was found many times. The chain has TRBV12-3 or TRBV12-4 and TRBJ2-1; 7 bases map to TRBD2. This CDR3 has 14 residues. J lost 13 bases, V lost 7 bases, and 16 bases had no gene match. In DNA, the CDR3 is TGTGCCAGCACTAGTAGCGGGCAAGGAGAGACCCAGTTCTTC. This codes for CASTSSGQGETQFF.

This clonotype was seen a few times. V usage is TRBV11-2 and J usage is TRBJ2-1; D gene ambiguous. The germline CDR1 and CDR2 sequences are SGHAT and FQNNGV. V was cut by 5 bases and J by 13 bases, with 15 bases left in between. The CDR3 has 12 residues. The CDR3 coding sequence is TGTGCCAGCAGCCTTACGACGGAGACCCAGTTCTTC. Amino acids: CASSLTTETQFF.

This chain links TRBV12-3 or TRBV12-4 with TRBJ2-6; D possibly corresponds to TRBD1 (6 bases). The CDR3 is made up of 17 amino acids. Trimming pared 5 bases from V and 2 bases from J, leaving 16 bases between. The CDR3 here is CASSLGAGRPGANVLTF. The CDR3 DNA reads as TGTGCCAGCAGTCTGGGGGCAGGTCGACCTGGGGCCAACGTCCTGACTTTC.

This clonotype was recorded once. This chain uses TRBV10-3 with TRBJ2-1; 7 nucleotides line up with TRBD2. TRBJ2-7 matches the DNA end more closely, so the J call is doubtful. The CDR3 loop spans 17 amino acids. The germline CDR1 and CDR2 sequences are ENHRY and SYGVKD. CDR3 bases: TGTGCCATCAGGAGCGGGGCGGGCAGGAGCTCCTACAATGAGCAGTACTTC. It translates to CAIRSGAGRSSYNEQYF.

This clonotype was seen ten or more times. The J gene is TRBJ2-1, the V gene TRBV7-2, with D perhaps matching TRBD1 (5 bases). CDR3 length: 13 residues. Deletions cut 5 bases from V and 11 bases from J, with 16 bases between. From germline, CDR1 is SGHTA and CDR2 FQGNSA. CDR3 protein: CASSPWGHPQQFF. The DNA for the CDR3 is TGTGCCAGCAGCCCATGGGGCCACCCTCAGCAGTTCTTC. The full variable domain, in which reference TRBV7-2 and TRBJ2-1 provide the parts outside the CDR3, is GAGVSQSPSNKVTEKGKDVELRCDPISGHTALYWYRQSLGQGLEFLIYFQGNSAPDKSGLPSDRFSAERTGGSVSTLTIQRTQQEDSAVYLCASSPWGHPQQFFGPGTRLTVL.

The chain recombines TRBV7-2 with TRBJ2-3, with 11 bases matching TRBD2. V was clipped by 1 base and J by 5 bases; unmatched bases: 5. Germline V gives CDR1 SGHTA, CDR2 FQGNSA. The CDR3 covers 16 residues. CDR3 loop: CASSLDSGGARDTQYF. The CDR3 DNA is TGTGCCAGCAGCTTAGATAGCGGGGGGGCCAGAGATACGCAGTATTTT.

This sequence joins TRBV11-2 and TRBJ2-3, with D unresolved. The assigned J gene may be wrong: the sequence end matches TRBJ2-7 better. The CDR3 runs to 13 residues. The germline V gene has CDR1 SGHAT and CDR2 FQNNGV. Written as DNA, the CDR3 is TGTGCCAGCAGCGCCGACATCGACAATGAGCAGTACTTC. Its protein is CASSADIDNEQYF.

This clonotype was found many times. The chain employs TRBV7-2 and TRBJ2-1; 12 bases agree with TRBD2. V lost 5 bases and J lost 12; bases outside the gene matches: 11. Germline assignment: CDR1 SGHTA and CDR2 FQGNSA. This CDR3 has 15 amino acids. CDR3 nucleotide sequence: TGTGCCAGCAGCGAGGTCCTAGCGGGAGGGCCGGGGCAGTTCTTC. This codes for CASSEVLAGGPGQFF.